This TCR beta chain was captured in a study of blood T cell repertoires in COVID-19. Across the whole study: The United States, Italy and Spain provided the acute and convalescent COVID-19 samples.

Participant ages covered roughly 18 to 89 years across approximately 25 US areas. CDR1 and CDR2 from the germline V gene are SGDLS and YYNGEE. With 4 bases clipped from V and 6 bases from J, the junction kept 13 bases outside the gene matches. This CDR3 comprises 16 residues. Original handling: Reference gene primer amplification gave nucleated cell count estimates. Generated by immunoSEQ multiplex PCR, the TCRdb table keeps only in-frame clones and is missing some. D and trimming come from the DNA, and the V and J calls and clone size come from that table. The sample has 300,000 to 400,000 clones, around 89% seen once; the top ten hold roughly 0.97%.

The source is a woman aged 25 to 39 with acute COVID-19. The chain links TRBV9 to TRBJ2-3, with TRBD2 identical over 8 bases. Sequenced: PBMCs or T cells enriched from blood (not recorded which). The CDR3: CASSPWEAGGGDTQYF. CDR3 nucleotide sequence: TGTGCCAGCAGCCCCTGGGAGGCGGGGGGAGGGGATACGCAGTATTTT.